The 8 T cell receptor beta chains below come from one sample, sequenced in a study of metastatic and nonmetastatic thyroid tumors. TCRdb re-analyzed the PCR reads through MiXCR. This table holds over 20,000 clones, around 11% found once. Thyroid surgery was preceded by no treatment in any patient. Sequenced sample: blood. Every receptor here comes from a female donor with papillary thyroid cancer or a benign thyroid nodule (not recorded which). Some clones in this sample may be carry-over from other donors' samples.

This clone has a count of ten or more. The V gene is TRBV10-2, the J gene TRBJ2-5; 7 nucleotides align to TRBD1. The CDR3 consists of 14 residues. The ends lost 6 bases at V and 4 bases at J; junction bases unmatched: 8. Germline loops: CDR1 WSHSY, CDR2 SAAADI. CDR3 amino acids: CASSFLNRGETQYF. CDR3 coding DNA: TGCGCCAGCAGCTTTCTCAACAGGGGAGAGACCCAGTACTTC.

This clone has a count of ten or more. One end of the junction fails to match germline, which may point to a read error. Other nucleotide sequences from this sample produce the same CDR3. As DNA, the CDR3 is TGTGCCAGCGGGCGCGACAGGGAGGGAACTGAAGCTTTTTTT. The encoded protein is CASGRDREGTEAFF. The chain is built from TRBV9 and TRBJ1-1, with 7 bases fitting TRBD1. The CDR3 is 14 residues long. Germline V lookup: CDR1 SGDLS, CDR2 YYNGEE.

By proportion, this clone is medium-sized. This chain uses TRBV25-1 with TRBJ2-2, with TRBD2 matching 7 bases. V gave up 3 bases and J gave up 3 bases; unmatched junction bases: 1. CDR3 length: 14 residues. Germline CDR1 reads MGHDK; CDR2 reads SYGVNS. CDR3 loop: CASSDLADTGELFF. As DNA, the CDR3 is TGTGCCAGCAGTGACCTAGCGGACACCGGGGAGCTGTTTTTT.

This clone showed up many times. The CDR3 sequence is CASSQCSRDRDQPQHF. The CDR3 DNA is TGTGCCAGCAGCCAATGCTCCCGGGACAGGGATCAGCCCCAGCATTTT. The chain recombines TRBV14 with TRBJ1-5, with 9 bases identical to TRBD1. The germline gives CDR1 SGHDN, CDR2 FVKESK. The CDR3 has 16 residues. V lost 2 bases to trimming and J lost 5 bases; unmatched junction nucleotides: 7.

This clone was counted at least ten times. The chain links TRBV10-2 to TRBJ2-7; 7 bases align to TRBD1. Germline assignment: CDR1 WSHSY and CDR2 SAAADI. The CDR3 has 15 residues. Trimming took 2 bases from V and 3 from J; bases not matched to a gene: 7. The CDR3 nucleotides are TGCGCCAGCAGTGAGGTTCTGGGACAGAGCTACGAGCAGTACTTC. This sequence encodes CASSEVLGQSYEQYF.

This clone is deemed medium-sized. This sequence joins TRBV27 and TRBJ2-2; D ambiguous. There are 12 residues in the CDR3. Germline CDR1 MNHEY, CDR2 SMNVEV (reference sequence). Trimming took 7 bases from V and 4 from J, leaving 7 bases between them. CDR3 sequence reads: CASKEPTGELFF. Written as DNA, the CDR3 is TGTGCCAGCAAGGAACCCACCGGGGAGCTGTTTTTT.

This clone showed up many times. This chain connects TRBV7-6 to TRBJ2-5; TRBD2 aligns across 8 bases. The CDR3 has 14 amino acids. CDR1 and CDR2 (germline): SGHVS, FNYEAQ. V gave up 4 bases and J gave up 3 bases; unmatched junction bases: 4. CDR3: CASSWAGGEETQYF. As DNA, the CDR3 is TGTGCCAGCAGCTGGGCCGGGGGGGAAGAGACCCAGTACTTC.

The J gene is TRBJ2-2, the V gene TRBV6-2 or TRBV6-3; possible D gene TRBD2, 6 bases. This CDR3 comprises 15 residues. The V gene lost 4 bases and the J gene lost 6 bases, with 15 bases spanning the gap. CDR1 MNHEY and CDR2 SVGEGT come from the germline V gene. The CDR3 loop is CASSSSASAPGELFF. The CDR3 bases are TGTGCCAGCAGTTCCTCGGCTAGCGCTCCCGGGGAGCTGTTTTTT.